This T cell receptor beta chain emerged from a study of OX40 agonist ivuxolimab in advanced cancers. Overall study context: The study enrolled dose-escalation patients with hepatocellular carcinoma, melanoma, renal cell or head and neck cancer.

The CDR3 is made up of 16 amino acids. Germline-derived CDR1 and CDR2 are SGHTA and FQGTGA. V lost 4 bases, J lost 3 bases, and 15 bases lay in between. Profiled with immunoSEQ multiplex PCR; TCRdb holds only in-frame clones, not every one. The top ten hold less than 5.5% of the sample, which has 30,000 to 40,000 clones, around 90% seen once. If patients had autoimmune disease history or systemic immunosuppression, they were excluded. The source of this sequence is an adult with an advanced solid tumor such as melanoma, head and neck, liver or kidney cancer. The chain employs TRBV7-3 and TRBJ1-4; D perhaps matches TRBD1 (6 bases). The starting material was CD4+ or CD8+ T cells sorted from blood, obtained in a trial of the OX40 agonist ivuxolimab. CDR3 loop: CASSSPIRGPNEKLFF. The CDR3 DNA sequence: TGTGCCAGCAGCTCACCAATCAGGGGTCCTAATGAAAAACTGTTTTTT.